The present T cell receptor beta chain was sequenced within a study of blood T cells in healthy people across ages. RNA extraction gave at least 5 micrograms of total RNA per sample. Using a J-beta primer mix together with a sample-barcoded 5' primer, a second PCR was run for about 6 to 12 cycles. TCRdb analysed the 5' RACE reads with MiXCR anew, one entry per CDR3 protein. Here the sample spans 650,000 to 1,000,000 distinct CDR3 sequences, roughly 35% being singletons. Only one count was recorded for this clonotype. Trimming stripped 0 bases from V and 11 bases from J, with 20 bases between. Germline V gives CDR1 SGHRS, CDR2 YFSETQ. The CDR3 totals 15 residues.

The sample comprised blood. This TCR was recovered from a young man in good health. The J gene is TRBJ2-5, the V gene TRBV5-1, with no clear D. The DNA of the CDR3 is TGCGCCAGCAGCTTGGTGGTTTTACCACACAATGAGCAGTACTTC. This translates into CASSLVVLPHNEQYF. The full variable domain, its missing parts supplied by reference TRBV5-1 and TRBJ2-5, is KAGVTQTPRYLIKTRGQQVTLSCSPISGHRSVSWYQQTPGQGLQFLFEYFSETQRNKGNFPGRFSGRQFSNSRSEMNVSTLELGDSALYLCASSLVVLPHNEQYFGPGTRLLVL.